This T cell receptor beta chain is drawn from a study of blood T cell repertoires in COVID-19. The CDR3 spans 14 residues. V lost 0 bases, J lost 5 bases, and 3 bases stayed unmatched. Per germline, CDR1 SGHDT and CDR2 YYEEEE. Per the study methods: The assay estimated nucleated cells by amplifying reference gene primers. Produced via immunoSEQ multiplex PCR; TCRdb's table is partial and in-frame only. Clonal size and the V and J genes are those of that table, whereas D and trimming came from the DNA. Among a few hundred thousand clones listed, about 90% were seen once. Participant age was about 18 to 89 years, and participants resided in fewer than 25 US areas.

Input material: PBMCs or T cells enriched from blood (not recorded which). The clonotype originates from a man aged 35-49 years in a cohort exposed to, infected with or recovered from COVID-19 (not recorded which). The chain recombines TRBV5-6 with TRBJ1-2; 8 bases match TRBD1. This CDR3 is CASSLVDREYGYTF. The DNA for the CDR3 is TGTGCCAGCAGCTTGGTGGACAGGGAGTATGGCTACACCTTC.